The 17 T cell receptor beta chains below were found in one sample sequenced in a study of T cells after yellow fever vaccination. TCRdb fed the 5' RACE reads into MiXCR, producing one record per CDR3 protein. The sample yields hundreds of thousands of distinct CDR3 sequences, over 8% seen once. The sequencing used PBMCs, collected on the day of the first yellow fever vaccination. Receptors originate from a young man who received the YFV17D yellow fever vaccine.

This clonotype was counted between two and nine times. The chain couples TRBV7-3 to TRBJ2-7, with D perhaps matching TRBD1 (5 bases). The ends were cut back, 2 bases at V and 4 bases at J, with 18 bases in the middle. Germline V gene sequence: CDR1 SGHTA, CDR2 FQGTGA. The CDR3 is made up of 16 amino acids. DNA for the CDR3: TGTGCCAGCAGCTTATCCCACTTAGGGGTTGGGTACGAGCAGTACTTC. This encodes CASSLSHLGVGYEQYF.

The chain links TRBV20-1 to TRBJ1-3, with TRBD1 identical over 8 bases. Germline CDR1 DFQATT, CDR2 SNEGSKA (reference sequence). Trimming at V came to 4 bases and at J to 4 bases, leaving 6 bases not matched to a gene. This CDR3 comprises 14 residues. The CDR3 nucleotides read TGCAGTGCTATCCGGACAGGGAAGGGAAACACCATATATTTT. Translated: CSAIRTGKGNTIYF.

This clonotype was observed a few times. CDR3 nucleotide sequence: TGTGCCAGCAGCTTGGAGTCGGGACTCTATGGCTACACCTTC. Translation: CASSLESGLYGYTF. The V gene is TRBV5-6, the J gene TRBJ1-2; tentatively, D is TRBD1 (5 bases). This CDR3 has 14 amino acids. The V end was cut by 0 bases, the J end by 4 bases, with 10 bases between. Germline CDR1 is SGHDT and CDR2 is YYEEEE.

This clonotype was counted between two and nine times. CDR3 in DNA: TGTGCCAGCAGTTACTCGGCGACAGTGTCTCAGCTCTCCTACAATGAGCAGTTCTTC. Its protein product is CASSYSATVSQLSYNEQFF. The chain recombines TRBV6-5 with TRBJ2-1; tentatively, D is TRBD1 (5 bases). CDR1 and CDR2 (germline): MNHEY, SVGAGI. The CDR3 sequence is 19 residues long. Trimming removed 0 bases from V and 0 bases from J, with 18 bases in between.

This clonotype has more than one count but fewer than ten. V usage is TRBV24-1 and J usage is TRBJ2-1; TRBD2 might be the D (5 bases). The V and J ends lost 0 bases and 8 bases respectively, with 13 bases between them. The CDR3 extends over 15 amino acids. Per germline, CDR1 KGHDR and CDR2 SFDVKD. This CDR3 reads CATSDLHGVRDEQFF. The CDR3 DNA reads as TGTGCCACCAGTGATTTGCACGGGGTTAGGGATGAGCAGTTCTTC.

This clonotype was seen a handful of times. The CDR3 DNA sequence: TGTGCCAGCAGTTTATTCCCAGGGACAGGCGAGCAGTACTTC. Its translation: CASSLFPGTGEQYF. The V and J genes are TRBV12-3 or TRBV12-4 and TRBJ2-7; 8 bases line up with TRBD1. Germline trimming cut 2 bases from V and 6 bases from J; bases unmatched to any gene: 6. This CDR3 comprises 14 residues.

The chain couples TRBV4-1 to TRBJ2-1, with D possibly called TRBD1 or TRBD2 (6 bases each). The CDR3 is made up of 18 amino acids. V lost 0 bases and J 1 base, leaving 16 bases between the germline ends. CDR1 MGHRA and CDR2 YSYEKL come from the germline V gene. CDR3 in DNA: TGCGCCAGCAGCCAAGAGATCAGGGGACTCGCGTCCTACAATGAGCAGTTCTTC. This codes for CASSQEIRGLASYNEQFF.

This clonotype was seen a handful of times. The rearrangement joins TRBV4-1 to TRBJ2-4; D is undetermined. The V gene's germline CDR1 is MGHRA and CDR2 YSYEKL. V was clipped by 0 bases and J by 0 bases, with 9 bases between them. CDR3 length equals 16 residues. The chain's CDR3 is CASSQEGRRAKNIQYF. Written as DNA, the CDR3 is TGCGCCAGCAGCCAAGAGGGCAGACGAGCCAAAAACATTCAGTACTTC.

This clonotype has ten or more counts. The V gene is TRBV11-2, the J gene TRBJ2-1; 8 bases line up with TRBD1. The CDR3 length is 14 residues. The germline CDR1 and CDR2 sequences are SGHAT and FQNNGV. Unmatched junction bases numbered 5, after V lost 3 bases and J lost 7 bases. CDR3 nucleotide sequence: TGTGCCAGCAGCTTTTCGGGACAGGTTAATGAGCAGTTCTTC. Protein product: CASSFSGQVNEQFF.

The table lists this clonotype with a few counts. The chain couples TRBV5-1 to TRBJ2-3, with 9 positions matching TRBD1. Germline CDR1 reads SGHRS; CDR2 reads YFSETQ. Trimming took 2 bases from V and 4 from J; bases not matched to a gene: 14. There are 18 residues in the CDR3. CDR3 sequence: CASSFFSRDRVIADTQYF. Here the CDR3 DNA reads TGCGCCAGCAGCTTTTTTTCCCGGGACAGGGTGATCGCAGATACGCAGTATTTT.

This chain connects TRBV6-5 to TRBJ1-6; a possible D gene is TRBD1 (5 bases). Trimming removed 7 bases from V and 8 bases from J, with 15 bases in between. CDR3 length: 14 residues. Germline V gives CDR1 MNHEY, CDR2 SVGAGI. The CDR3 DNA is TGTGCCAGCATGCAGGGAGGGCTTGATTCACCCCTCCACTTT. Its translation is CASMQGGLDSPLHF.

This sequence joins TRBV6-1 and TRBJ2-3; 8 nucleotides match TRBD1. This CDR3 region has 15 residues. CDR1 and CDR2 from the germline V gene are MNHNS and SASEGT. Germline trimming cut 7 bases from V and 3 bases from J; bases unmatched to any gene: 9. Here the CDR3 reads CASKPRTGWTDTQYF. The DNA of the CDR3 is TGTGCCAGCAAGCCGAGGACAGGGTGGACAGATACGCAGTATTTT.

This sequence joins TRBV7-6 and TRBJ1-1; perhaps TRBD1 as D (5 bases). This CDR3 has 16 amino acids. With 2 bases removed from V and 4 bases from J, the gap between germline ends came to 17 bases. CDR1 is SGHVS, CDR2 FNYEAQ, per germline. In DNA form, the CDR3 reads TGTGCCAGCAGCTTAATTCGGGGGGGAGGAGGCACTGAAGCTTTCTTT. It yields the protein CASSLIRGGGGTEAFF.

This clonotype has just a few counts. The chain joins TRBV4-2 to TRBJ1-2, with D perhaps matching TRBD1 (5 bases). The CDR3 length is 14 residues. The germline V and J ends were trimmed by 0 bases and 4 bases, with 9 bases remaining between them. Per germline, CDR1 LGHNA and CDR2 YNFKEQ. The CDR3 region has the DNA TGTGCCAGCAGCCAAGATACAGGAGGCTATGGCTACACCTTC. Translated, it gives CASSQDTGGYGYTF.

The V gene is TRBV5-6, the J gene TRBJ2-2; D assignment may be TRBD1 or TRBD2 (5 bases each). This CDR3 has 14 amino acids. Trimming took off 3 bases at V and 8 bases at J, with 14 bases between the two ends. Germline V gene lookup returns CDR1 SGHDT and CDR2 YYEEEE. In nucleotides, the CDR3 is TGTGCCAGCAGCTCCGGGACCCCGGCTGGGGAGCTGTTTTTT. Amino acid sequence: CASSSGTPAGELFF.

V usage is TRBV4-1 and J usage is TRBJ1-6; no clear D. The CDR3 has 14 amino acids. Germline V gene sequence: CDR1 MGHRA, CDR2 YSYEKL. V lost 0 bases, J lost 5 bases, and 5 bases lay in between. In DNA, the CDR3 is TGCGCCAGCAGCCAAGAAGACAATAATTCACCCCTCCACTTT. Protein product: CASSQEDNNSPLHF.

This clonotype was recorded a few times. CDR3: CSAREGRGDTEAFF. The CDR3 bases are TGCAGTGCTAGGGAGGGGAGGGGGGACACTGAAGCTTTCTTT. The genes are TRBV20-1 and TRBJ1-1, with TRBD1 as a possible D gene (6 bases). The CDR3 covers 14 residues. The germline V gene encodes CDR1 DFQATT and CDR2 SNEGSKA (reference sequence). Between the trimmed V and J ends, which lost 3 bases and 3 bases, there was a span of 14 bases.